The 24 T cell receptor beta chains below all came from one sample that was sequenced in a study of T-cell reconstitution after alpha-beta-depleted transplantation in children. Using unique molecular identifiers, the investigators prepared the TCRbeta library. TCRdb passed the PCR reads through MiXCR, listing each CDR3 protein once. This table has around 380,000 distinct CDR3 sequences, roughly 10% appearing once. The sample in question was PBMCs from the stem cell graft donor, obtained from the stem cell graft. These receptors were obtained from a human donor who donated a stem cell graft to a child with acute myeloid leukemia.

This clonotype was seen more than once but under ten times. V usage is TRBV7-2 and J usage is TRBJ1-2; D uncertain. The CDR3 covers 14 residues. Germline values: CDR1 SGHTA, CDR2 FQGNSA. The ends were cut back, 3 bases at V and 2 bases at J, with 10 bases in the middle. The DNA for the CDR3 is TGTGCCAGCAGCTTCGCCCGAGGAAACTATGGCTACACCTTC. Protein: CASSFARGNYGYTF.

A few counts support this clonotype. V usage is TRBV12-3 or TRBV12-4 and J usage is TRBJ1-5; D is possibly TRBD1 (6 bases). The CDR3 is 14 amino acids. Trimming removed 6 bases at V and 5 bases at J, with 14 bases between. Here the CDR3 reads CASSRQGIYQPQHF. CDR3 DNA sequence: TGTGCCAGCAGCCGCCAGGGGATCTATCAGCCCCAGCATTTT.

This chain joins TRBV11-2 and TRBJ1-4, with unresolved D. Trimming removed 2 bases at V and 6 bases at J, with 13 bases between. There are 15 residues in the CDR3. Germline V lookup: CDR1 SGHAT, CDR2 FQNNGV. This CDR3 is CASSLFMEAHEKLFF. The CDR3 region has the DNA TGTGCCAGCAGCTTATTTATGGAGGCCCATGAAAAACTGTTTTTT.

The chain is built from TRBV10-3 and TRBJ1-2; D is perhaps TRBD1 (5 bases). Germline CDR1 is ENHRY and CDR2 is SYGVKD. Trimming left V 6 bases short and J 2 bases short, with 22 bases between. The CDR3 extends over 17 amino acids. This CDR3 is CAIRPQGLVTPNYGYTF. The CDR3 DNA reads as TGTGCCATCAGACCTCAGGGTCTCGTCACACCAAACTATGGCTACACCTTC.

The CDR3 coding sequence is TGCGCCAGCAGCCAAGGCTTACCGGCGGGGGTGTACGAGCAGTACTTC. Its translation is CASSQGLPAGVYEQYF. The gene calls are TRBV4-1 and TRBJ2-7; 7 bases map to TRBD2. In germline, CDR1 is MGHRA, CDR2 YSYEKL. The CDR3 has 16 residues. With 1 base clipped from V and 4 bases from J, the junction kept 10 bases outside the gene matches.

J is TRBJ2-1 and V is TRBV5-1; D not certain. Trimming shortened V by 4 bases and J by 2 bases, and 16 bases separated the two germline ends. From germline, CDR1 is SGHRS and CDR2 YFSETQ. The CDR3 runs 16 residues. The CDR3 DNA follows: TGCGCCAGCAGCCTACCCGGACCGGTCCCCTACAATGAGCAGTTCTTC. It encodes CASSLPGPVPYNEQFF.

This clonotype was seen a few times. The chain is built from TRBV28 and TRBJ2-7, with 10 bases identical to TRBD1. This CDR3 spans 14 amino acids. The J segment lost 3 bases and the V segment lost 4 bases, leaving 3 bases of the junction unmatched. Germline V CDR1 and CDR2: MDHEN, SYDVKM. Here the CDR3 DNA reads TGTGCCAGCAGTTCAGGACAGGGGGACTACGAGCAGTACGTC. Translated: CASSSGQGDYEQYV.

This clonotype occurred a few times. The CDR3 bases are TGCAGCGGGACAGCACACAATGAGCAGTTCTTC. Its translation is CSGTAHNEQFF. This chain joins TRBV29-1 and TRBJ2-1, with TRBD1 as a possible D gene (6 bases). CDR3 length equals 11 residues. Germline V gene sequence: CDR1 SQVTM, CDR2 ANQGSEA. Trimming took 7 bases from V and 5 from J, leaving 9 bases between them.

The chain uses TRBV29-1 and TRBJ2-5; no reliable D call. CDR1 and CDR2 (germline): SQVTM, ANQGSEA. Trimming left V 1 base short and J 1 base short, with 13 bases between. This CDR3 has 15 amino acids. CDR3 DNA: TGCAGCGTTGAAGGCGCGACGGATTTCCAAGAGACCCAGTACTTC. This encodes CSVEGATDFQETQYF.

To note about this clonotype: A clone one base away is much larger, so this may be a read error. The chain's CDR3 is CATSLAGGGQPQHF. As DNA, the CDR3 is TGTGCCACCAGTTTGGCAGGGGGCGGCCAGCCCCAGCATTTT. V is TRBV12-3 or TRBV12-4 and J is TRBJ1-5; TRBD1 matches at 8 bases. The CDR3 is 14 residues long.

This rearrangement joins TRBV5-1 to TRBJ2-1, with 7 bases lining up with TRBD2. Germline CDR1 is SGHRS and CDR2 is YFSETQ. The CDR3 totals 15 residues. J lost 0 bases, V lost 5 bases, and 5 bases had no gene match. The CDR3 sequence: CASRLIAGSYNEQFF. DNA for the CDR3: TGCGCCAGCAGGCTGATAGCGGGCTCCTACAATGAGCAGTTCTTC.

This clonotype was seen a handful of times. The rearrangement joins TRBV18 to TRBJ1-5; 7 bases align to TRBD1. The trim removed 1 base at V and 5 bases at J, leaving 8 bases unmatched. The CDR3 consists of 16 residues. CDR1 is KGHSH and CDR2 is LQKENI in the germline V gene. DNA of the CDR3: TGTGCCAGCTCACCACTTCGGGACAGTAGTTATCAGCCCCAGCATTTT. Protein product: CASSPLRDSSYQPQHF.

This clonotype has ten or more counts. The J gene is TRBJ2-3, the V gene TRBV24-1, with TRBD1 identical over 8 bases. The CDR3 contains 15 residues. With V trimmed by 4 bases and J by 3 bases, 5 bases remained unmatched. Germline CDR1 reads KGHDR; CDR2 reads SFDVKD. CDR3 sequence: CATSEGQGRTDTQYF. CDR3 sequence (DNA): TGTGCCACCAGTGAAGGACAGGGCCGAACAGATACGCAGTATTTT.

The chain links TRBV5-1 to TRBJ2-2; D not resolved. The length of the CDR3 is 13 residues. Trimming took 2 bases from V and 6 from J, leaving 8 bases between them. Germline CDR1 is SGHRS and CDR2 is YFSETQ. In nucleotides, the CDR3 is TGCGCCAGCAGCTTTCCAGCGCCCGGGGAGCTGTTTTTT. Amino acids: CASSFPAPGELFF.

V gene TRBV7-9 combines with J gene TRBJ1-4, with D uncertain. The CDR3 contains 15 residues. Germline V gene sequence: CDR1 SEHNR, CDR2 FQNEAQ (reference sequence). Trimming pared 4 bases from V and 0 bases from J, leaving 9 bases between. The CDR3 nucleotides are TGTGCCAGCAGCTCTTCGGTTGCAACTAATGAAAAACTGTTTTTT. Protein product: CASSSSVATNEKLFF. The variable domain in full, with the rest retrieved from reference TRBV7-9 and TRBJ1-4, is DTGVSQNPRHKITKRGQNVTFRCDPISEHNRLYWYRQTLGQGPEFLTYFQNEAQLEKSRLLSDRFSAERPKGSFSTLEIQRTEQGDSAMYLCASSSSVATNEKLFFGSGTQLSVL.

This clonotype was seen a handful of times. The chain combines TRBV5-1 with TRBJ2-7; D possibly corresponds to TRBD2 (7 bases). V was clipped by 1 base and J by 5 bases, with 10 bases between them. The CDR3 sequence is 13 residues long. The germline V gene has CDR1 SGHRS and CDR2 YFSETQ. CDR3 in amino acids: CASSLSGGNEQYF. In DNA form, the CDR3 reads TGCGCCAGCAGCTTGTCGGGGGGCAACGAGCAGTACTTC.

This sequence joins TRBV29-1 and TRBJ1-6; no clear D. Germline V gives CDR1 SQVTM, CDR2 ANQGSEA. V gave up 6 bases and J gave up 9 bases, with 15 bases separating them. CDR3 length: 13 residues. CDR3 in amino acids: CSVTDGMGSPLHF. The DNA of the CDR3 is TGCAGCGTGACCGACGGCATGGGTTCACCCCTCCACTTT.

This rearrangement joins TRBV28 to TRBJ2-6; a possible D gene is TRBD1 (6 bases). The CDR3 contains 17 residues. Germline CDR1 and CDR2: MDHEN and SYDVKM. Trimming stripped 6 bases from V and 2 bases from J, with 17 bases between. In nucleotides, the CDR3 is TGTGCCAGCAGCCCCCCCCAGGGGCAAGCTGGGGCCAACGTCCTGACTTTC. Protein: CASSPPQGQAGANVLTF.

This clonotype showed up just a few times. The chain links TRBV5-1 to TRBJ2-3; D is unresolved. Germline-derived CDR1 and CDR2 are SGHRS and YFSETQ. Deletions cut 0 bases from V and 5 bases from J, with 16 bases between. The CDR3 sequence is 16 residues long. In DNA, the CDR3 is TGCGCCAGCAGCTTGGCGGGTGTCCAGGCCGGAGATACGCAGTATTTT. This gives the protein CASSLAGVQAGDTQYF.

V and J are TRBV10-3 and TRBJ1-6; D possibly corresponds to TRBD1 (5 bases). There are 15 residues in the CDR3. V was shortened by 0 bases and J by 9 bases, with 12 bases between the two germline ends. The germline CDR1 and CDR2 sequences are ENHRY and SYGVKD. The DNA of the CDR3 is TGTGCCATCAGTGAGTCTATAGGGACGGGTTCACCCCTCCACTTT. As protein: CAISESIGTGSPLHF.

Only a few counts were recorded for this clonotype. The J gene is TRBJ2-1, the V gene TRBV5-1, with 7 bases lining up with TRBD2. The CDR3 extends over 17 amino acids. In germline, CDR1 is SGHRS, CDR2 YFSETQ. Trimming removed 0 bases from V and 4 bases from J; junction bases left unmatched: 10. This CDR3 reads CASSLVSSGGIYNEQFF. The CDR3 DNA is TGCGCCAGCAGCTTGGTTTCTAGCGGAGGTATTTACAATGAGCAGTTCTTC.

This clonotype was counted ten times or more. The chain links TRBV7-3 to TRBJ2-5; 8 bases map to TRBD1. Germline-derived CDR1 and CDR2 are SGHTA and FQGTGA. The CDR3 totals 13 residues. V was clipped by 4 bases and J by 5 bases; unmatched bases: 3. The CDR3 here is CASSYGQGETQYF. CDR3 DNA: TGTGCCAGCAGCTACGGACAGGGTGAGACCCAGTACTTC.

The chain couples TRBV6-5 to TRBJ1-1; D not certain. CDR3 size: 13 residues. Germline-derived CDR1 and CDR2 are MNHEY and SVGAGI. V dropped 0 bases and J dropped 6 bases, with 8 bases sitting between them. CDR3 loop: CASSYSGIAEAFF. The CDR3 DNA reads as TGTGCCAGCAGTTACTCGGGTATTGCTGAAGCTTTCTTT.

This clonotype was observed many times. The rearrangement links TRBV12-3 or TRBV12-4 to TRBJ2-7, with D possibly matching TRBD1 (5 bases). The CDR3 extends over 12 amino acids. The germline V and J ends were trimmed by 6 bases and 3 bases, with 9 bases remaining between them. The CDR3 DNA reads as TGTGCCAGCAGCCTCGACAGCTACGAGCAGTACGTC. This gives the protein CASSLDSYEQYV.